This T cell receptor beta chain is drawn from a study of T cells after yellow fever vaccination. Study background: It was SMART-Seq v4 Ultra Low Input that prepared the fractions with low cell numbers. Overall study findings and caveats: Clones that expanded after primary vaccination mostly reappeared after the booster (roughly 96% CD4, around 87% CD8).

A universal primer site and UMIs were added as TCR cDNA was made by 5'RACE template switching. Each CDR3 protein is one row after TCRdb ran MiXCR on the 5' RACE reads. The data contain 450,000 to 550,000 distinct CDR3 sequences, just over 20% of them seen just once; the ten biggest clones take up about 15%. The CDR3 is 17 residues long. CDR1 and CDR2 (germline): SGHRS, YFSETQ. Trimming took off 3 bases at V and 1 base at J, with 19 bases between the two ends. Comments on this clonotype: Its antigen is unknown.

The chain carries TRBV5-1 and TRBJ1-1; D might be TRBD1 (6 bases). Sample: PBMCs, taken approximately 20 days after the first yellow fever vaccination. This TCR derives from a man aged 18 to 29 who received the YFV17D yellow fever vaccine. CDR3 loop: CASSSQVSSGANTEAFF. The CDR3 nucleotides are TGCGCCAGCAGCTCACAAGTATCATCGGGGGCGAACACTGAAGCTTTCTTT.